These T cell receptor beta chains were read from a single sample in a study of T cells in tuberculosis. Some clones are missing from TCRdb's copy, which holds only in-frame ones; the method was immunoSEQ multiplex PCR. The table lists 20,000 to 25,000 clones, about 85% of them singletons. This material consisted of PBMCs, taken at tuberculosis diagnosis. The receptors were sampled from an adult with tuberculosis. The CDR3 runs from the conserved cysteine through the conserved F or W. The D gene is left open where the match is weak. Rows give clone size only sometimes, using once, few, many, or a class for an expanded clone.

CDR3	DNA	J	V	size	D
CASSPPGQFYEQYF	TGTGCCAGCAGCCCGCCGGGACAGTTCTACGAGCAGTACTTC	TRBJ2-7	TRBV7-9	NA	TRBD1
CASSPGVSYEQYF	TGTGCCAGCAGCCCCGGGGTCTCCTACGAGCAGTACTTC	TRBJ2-7	TRBV7-7	NA	NA
CASSLLRRGRAYEQYF	TGTGCCAGCAGTTTACTCCGGAGGGGGAGGGCCTACGAGCAGTACTTC	TRBJ2-7	TRBV28	NA	NA
CASSFPGLRAGEDHEQFF	TGTGCCAGCAGCTTCCCTGGCCTCCGGGCGGGGGAAGATCATGAGCAGTTCTTC	TRBJ2-1	TRBV7-9	NA	TRBD2
CASSLIHSGANVLTF	TGTGCCAGCAGTTTAATCCACTCTGGGGCCAACGTCCTGACTTTC	TRBJ2-6	TRBV28	NA	NA
CASSYPGLYPYEQYF	TGTGCCAGCAGCTACCCGGGACTCTACCCCTACGAGCAGTACTTC	TRBJ2-7	TRBV5-4	NA	NA
CASSLAGTGDGF	TGTGCCAGCAGCCTAGCTGGGACAGGGGACGGGTTT	TRBJ1-3	TRBV7-8	NA	TRBD1
CASSLGPRQGVNYGYTF	TGCGCCAGCAGCTTGGGGCCCCGGCAGGGGGTTAACTATGGCTACACCTTC	TRBJ1-2	TRBV5-1	NA	TRBD1
CASVGRAYNEQFF	TGTGCCAGCGTCGGGAGGGCCTACAATGAGCAGTTCTTC	TRBJ2-1	TRBV6-1	NA	TRBD2
CASNLETGPYGYTF	TGTGCCAGCAACCTTGAGACAGGCCCCTATGGCTACACCTTC	TRBJ1-2	TRBV2	NA	NA
CAISEAGGTEKLFF	TGTGCCATCAGTGAGGCAGGGGGTACGGAAAAACTGTTTTTT	TRBJ1-4	TRBV10-3	NA	TRBD1
CASADRVGQPQHF	TGTGCCAGCGCTGACAGGGTCGGTCAGCCCCAGCATTTT	TRBJ1-5	TRBV28	once	TRBD1
CASSPTLQVNEQFF	TGTGCCAGCAGTCCAACCCTCCAGGTCAATGAGCAGTTCTTC	TRBJ2-1	TRBV27	NA	NA
CAWSVYGTHNEKLFF	TGTGCCTGGAGTGTATACGGGACACATAATGAAAAACTGTTTTTT	TRBJ1-4	TRBV30	NA	NA
CAISGRTDHTGELFF	TGTGCCATCAGTGGTAGGACAGATCACACCGGGGAGCTGTTTTTT	TRBJ2-2	TRBV10-3	NA	NA
CASSHPPVRGIYEQYF	TGCGCCAGCAGCCATCCTCCAGTCAGGGGGATCTACGAGCAGTACTTC	TRBJ2-7	TRBV4-1	once	TRBD1
CASSLVMNTEAFF	TGTGCCAGCAGCTTAGTTATGAACACTGAAGCTTTCTTT	TRBJ1-1	TRBV7-8	NA	NA
CASSIKSGVSYEQYF	TGTGCCAGTAGTATAAAGTCAGGGGTGAGCTACGAGCAGTACTTC	TRBJ2-7	TRBV19	NA	NA
CASSYLPDFGNSPLHF	TGTGCCAGCAGTTACCTCCCGGACTTTGGGAATTCACCCCTCCACTTT	TRBJ1-6	TRBV6-5	once	NA
CASSLQQGTGELFF	TGCGCCAGCAGCTTGCAGCAGGGGACCGGGGAGCTGTTTTTT	TRBJ2-2	TRBV5-1	NA	NA
CASREHGQGPYNEQFF	TGCGCCAGCAGGGAGCATGGACAGGGACCCTACAATGAGCAGTTCTTC	TRBJ2-1	TRBV10-1	NA	TRBD1
CASSFPGTGGEYGYTF	TGTGCCAGCAGCTTTCCCGGGACAGGGGGCGAATATGGCTACACCTTC	TRBJ1-2	TRBV7-8	NA	TRBD1
CASSINGVSNEQFF	TGTGCCAGTAGTATTAACGGGGTATCGAATGAGCAGTTCTTC	TRBJ2-1	TRBV19	NA	NA
CASSPTGLQEQYF	TGTGCCAGCAGCCCAACGGGACTGCAGGAGCAGTACTTC	TRBJ2-7	TRBV7-9	NA	NA
CASSPSGVNTEAFF	TGTGCCAGTAGTCCTTCGGGGGTGAACACTGAAGCTTTCTTT	TRBJ1-1	TRBV19	NA	NA
CASSSSGTSGGIQYF	TGTGCCAGCAGCTCATCAGGGACTAGTGGGGGCATTCAGTACTTC	TRBJ2-4	TRBV11-2	NA	TRBD2
CASSDQGAGAYGYTF	TGTGCCAGCAGTGATCAGGGGGCGGGGGCCTATGGCTACACCTTC	TRBJ1-2	TRBV25-1	NA	TRBD1
CASSLTGNLQETQYF	TGTGCCAGCAGCTTGACAGGGAATTTGCAAGAGACCCAGTACTTC	TRBJ2-5	TRBV5-5	once	NA
CASSQGQGGTIYF	TGCGCCAGCAGCCAAGGACAGGGTGGCACCATATATTTT	TRBJ1-3	TRBV5-1	once	TRBD1
CASSDPTTTYGYTF	TGTGCCAGCAGTGACCCCACGACAACCTATGGCTACACCTTC	TRBJ1-2	TRBV28	once	NA
CASSLEPGQGFYNEQFF	TGCGCCAGCAGCTTGGAACCGGGACAGGGTTTCTACAATGAGCAGTTCTTC	TRBJ2-1	TRBV5-1	NA	TRBD1
CASTPGGRSGGIF	TGTGCCAGCACCCCTGGGGGACGCTCAGGGGGGATTTTT	TRBJ1-4	TRBV7-6	NA	TRBD1
CASSRGDYNEQFF	TGTGCCAGCAGTCGTGGAGATTACAATGAGCAGTTCTTC	TRBJ2-1	TRBV2	NA	NA
CAISEIRTGTGYTF	TGTGCCATCAGTGAGATCAGGACAGGGACGGGCTACACCTTC	TRBJ1-2	TRBV10-3	NA	TRBD1
CASRGTGANTGELFF	TGTGCCAGCAGAGGGACAGGGGCGAACACCGGGGAGCTGTTTTTT	TRBJ2-2	TRBV6-1	NA	TRBD1
CASSLETGGGGYGYGYTF	TGCGCCAGCAGCTTGGAGACAGGGGGCGGAGGGTATGGCTATGGCTACACCTTC	TRBJ1-2	TRBV5-1	few	TRBD1
CASSPTGQGGFYGYTF	TGTGCCAGCTCACCGACGGGACAGGGTGGGTTCTATGGCTACACCTTC	TRBJ1-2	TRBV18	NA	TRBD1
CASSRTGTTLKNSPLHF	TGCGCCAGCAGTAGGACAGGTACGACCCTTAAGAATTCACCCCTCCACTTT	TRBJ1-6	TRBV23-1	NA	TRBD1
CASTSGTEAFF	TGTGCCAGCACCAGCGGCACTGAAGCTTTCTTT	TRBJ1-1	TRBV7-9	few	NA